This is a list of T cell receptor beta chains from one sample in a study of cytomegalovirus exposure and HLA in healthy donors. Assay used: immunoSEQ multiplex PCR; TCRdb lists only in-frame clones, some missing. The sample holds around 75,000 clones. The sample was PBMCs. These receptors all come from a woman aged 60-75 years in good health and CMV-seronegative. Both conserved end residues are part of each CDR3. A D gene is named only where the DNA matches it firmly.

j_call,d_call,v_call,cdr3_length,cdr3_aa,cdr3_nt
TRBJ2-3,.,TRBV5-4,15,CASSPRTLHTDTQYF,TGTGCCAGCAGCCCCCGGACTCTCCACACAGATACGCAGTATTTT
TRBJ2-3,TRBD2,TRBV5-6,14,CASSPTSVPYTQYF,TGTGCCAGCAGCCCTACTAGCGTCCCATATACGCAGTATTTT
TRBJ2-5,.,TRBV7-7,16,CASNLSGGLDEETQYF,TGTGCTAGCAACCTTAGCGGCGGGTTGGATGAAGAGACCCAGTACTTC
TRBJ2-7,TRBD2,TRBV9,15,CASSVVPSGIGEQYF,TGTGCCAGCAGCGTAGTCCCTAGCGGGATAGGCGAGCAGTACTTC
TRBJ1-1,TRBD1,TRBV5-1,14,CASSAQGGGTEAFF,TGCGCCAGCAGCGCACAGGGGGGAGGCACTGAAGCTTTCTTT
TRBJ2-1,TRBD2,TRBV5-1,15,CASSFELAGGNEQFF,TGCGCCAGCAGCTTCGAACTAGCGGGGGGCAATGAGCAGTTCTTC
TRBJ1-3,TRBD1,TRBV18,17,CASSQSPGTGAGNTIYF,TGTGCCAGCTCACAAAGTCCCGGGACAGGGGCCGGAAACACCATATATTTT
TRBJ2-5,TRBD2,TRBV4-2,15,CASSQDMGRGETQYF,TGTGCCAGCAGCCAAGATATGGGGAGGGGAGAGACCCAGTACTTC
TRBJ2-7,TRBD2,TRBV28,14,CASTGLAGVTEQYF,TGTGCCAGCACTGGCCTAGCGGGAGTAACCGAGCAGTACTTC
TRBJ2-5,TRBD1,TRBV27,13,CASSSTGDKTQYF,TGTGCCAGCAGTAGCACAGGGGACAAGACCCAGTACTTC
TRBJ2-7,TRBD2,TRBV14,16,CASSLVAGIPTYEQYF,TGTGCCAGCAGCTTGGTAGCGGGAATCCCTACCTACGAGCAGTACTTC
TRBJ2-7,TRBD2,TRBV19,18,CASSMFRPASGGSYEQYF,TGTGCCAGTAGTATGTTCCGGCCGGCTTCGGGAGGTTCCTACGAGCAGTACTTC
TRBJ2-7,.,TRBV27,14,CASSFRGKVSEQYF,TGTGCCAGCAGTTTCCGGGGGAAGGTGTCCGAGCAGTACTTC
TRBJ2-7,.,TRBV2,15,CASRSPGTDPYEQYF,TGTGCCAGCAGGTCGCCTGGGACTGATCCCTACGAGCAGTACTTC
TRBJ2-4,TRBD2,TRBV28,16,CASSLEMIAGRNIQYF,TGTGCCAGCAGTTTAGAGATGATAGCGGGTCGAAACATTCAGTACTTC
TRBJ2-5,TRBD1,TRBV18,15,CASSPQGQGLETQYF,TGTGCCAGCTCACCACAGGGACAGGGGCTAGAGACCCAGTACTTC
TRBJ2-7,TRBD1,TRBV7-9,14,CASSRGTATYEQYF,TGTGCCAGCAGCCGTGGGACAGCCACCTACGAGCAGTACTTC
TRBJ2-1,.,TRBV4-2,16,CASSQAGEGGGNEQFF,TGTGCCAGCAGCCAAGCCGGAGAGGGAGGAGGCAATGAGCAGTTCTTC
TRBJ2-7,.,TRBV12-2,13,CASRYGGNYEQYF,TGTGCAAGTCGTTACGGGGGAAACTACGAGCAGTACTTC
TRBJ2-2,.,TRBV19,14,CASSIRGNTGELFF,TGTGCCAGTAGTATACGGGGGAACACCGGGGAGCTGTTTTTT
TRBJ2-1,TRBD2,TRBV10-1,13,CASSGLAGVEQFF,TGCGCCAGCAGTGGCCTAGCGGGAGTTGAGCAGTTCTTC
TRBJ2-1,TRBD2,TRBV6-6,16,CASSYLSGSSYNEQFF,TGTGCCAGCAGTTACCTAAGCGGGAGCTCCTACAATGAGCAGTTCTTC
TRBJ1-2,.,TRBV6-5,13,CASRQGLFYGYTF,TGTGCCAGCAGACAGGGATTATTCTATGGCTACACCTTC
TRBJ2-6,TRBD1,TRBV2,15,CATRDRPTGANVLTF,TGTGCCACAAGGGACAGGCCCACCGGGGCCAACGTCCTGACTTTC
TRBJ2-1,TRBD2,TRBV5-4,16,CASSALAGEIYNEQFF,TGTGCCAGCAGTGCTCTAGCGGGGGAGATCTACAATGAGCAGTTCTTC
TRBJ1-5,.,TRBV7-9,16,CASSPEGPLSNQPQHF,TGTGCCAGCAGCCCGGAGGGACCCCTTAGCAATCAGCCCCAGCATTTT
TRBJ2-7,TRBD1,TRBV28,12,CASSIGTGEKYF,TGTGCCAGCAGTATTGGGACAGGGGAAAAGTACTTC
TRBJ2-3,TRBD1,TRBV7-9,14,CASSLEGAQDTQYF,TGTGCCAGCAGCTTAGAGGGGGCGCAGGATACGCAGTATTTT
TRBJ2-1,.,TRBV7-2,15,CASSLDGRGDNEQFF,TGTGCCAGCAGCTTAGACGGGCGGGGAGACAATGAGCAGTTCTTC
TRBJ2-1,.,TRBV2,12,CASSAEFYEQFF,TGTGCCAGCAGTGCGGAGTTCTATGAGCAGTTCTTC
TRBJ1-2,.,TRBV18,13,CASSPQGMDGYTF,TGTGCCAGCTCACCACAGGGGATGGATGGCTACACCTTC
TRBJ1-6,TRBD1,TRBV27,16,CASSWDRDRGNSPLHF,TGTGCCAGCAGTTGGGATCGGGACAGGGGGAATTCACCCCTCCACTTT
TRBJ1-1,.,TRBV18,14,CASSPLDGGPEAFF,TGTGCCAGCTCACCACTGGACGGGGGGCCTGAAGCTTTCTTT
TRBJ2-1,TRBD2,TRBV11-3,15,CASSFGLAGHNEQFF,TGTGCCAGCAGCTTCGGACTAGCGGGACACAATGAGCAGTTCTTC
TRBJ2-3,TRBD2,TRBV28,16,CASSPRAGVSTDTQYF,TGTGCCAGCAGCCCTAGAGCGGGAGTGAGCACAGATACGCAGTATTTT
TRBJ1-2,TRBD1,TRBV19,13,CASVTTGDYGYTF,TGTGCCAGTGTTACCACAGGGGATTATGGCTACACCTTC
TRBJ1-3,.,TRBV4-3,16,CASSQDLYSSGNTIYF,TGCGCCAGCAGCCAAGACCTATACAGCTCTGGAAACACCATATATTTT
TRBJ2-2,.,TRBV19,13,CASRDLNTGELFF,TGTGCCAGCAGGGATCTCAACACCGGGGAGCTGTTTTTT
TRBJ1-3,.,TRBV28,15,CASCNTLPSGNTIYF,TGTGCCAGCTGCAACACGTTACCCTCTGGAAACACCATATATTTT
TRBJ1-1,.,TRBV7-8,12,CASSHRGGVAFF,TGTGCCAGCAGCCATCGGGGAGGAGTAGCTTTCTTT
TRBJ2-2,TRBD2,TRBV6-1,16,CASREVAGGPNGELFF,TGTGCCAGCAGAGAAGTAGCGGGAGGGCCGAACGGGGAGCTGTTTTTT
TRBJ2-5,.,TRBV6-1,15,CASSLLTDLLQTQYF,TGTGCCAGCAGCCTTCTGACAGACCTTTTACAGACCCAGTACTTC
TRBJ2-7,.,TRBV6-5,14,CASSFGEGTYEQYF,TGTGCCAGCAGTTTCGGCGAGGGAACCTACGAGCAGTACTTC